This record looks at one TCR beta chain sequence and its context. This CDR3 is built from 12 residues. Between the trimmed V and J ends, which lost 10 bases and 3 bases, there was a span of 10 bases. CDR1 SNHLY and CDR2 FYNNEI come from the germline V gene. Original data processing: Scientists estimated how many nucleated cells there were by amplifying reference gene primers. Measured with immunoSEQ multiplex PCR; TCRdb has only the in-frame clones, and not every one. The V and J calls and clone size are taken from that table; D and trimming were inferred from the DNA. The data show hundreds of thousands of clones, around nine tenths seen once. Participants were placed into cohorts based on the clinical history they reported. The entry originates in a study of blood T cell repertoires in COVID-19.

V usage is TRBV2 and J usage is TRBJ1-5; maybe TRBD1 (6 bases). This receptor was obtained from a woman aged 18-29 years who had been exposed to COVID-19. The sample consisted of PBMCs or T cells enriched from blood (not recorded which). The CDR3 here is CAIRDNNQPQHF. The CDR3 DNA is TGTGCCATCAGGGACAACAATCAGCCCCAGCATTTT.